The source of this TCR beta chain is a study of human T cells and chemical hapten exposure. Whole-study context: Patients' scalps got diphenylcyclopropenone weekly throughout the approximately 22-week study.

TCRdb independently ran MiXCR on the RACE reads; one entry per CDR3 protein. The data show fewer than 300,000 distinct CDR3 sequences, around 7% seen once. Time point given: pre-sensitization, week 0. The sample's treatment: therapeutic diphenylcyclopropenone sensitization with weekly scalp DPC. The source is a man between 18 and 35 years old with alopecia areata. Some clones in this sample may be carry-over from other donors' samples. The specimen was whole blood, collected in connection with sensitization to the hapten diphenylcyclopropenone (DPC).

CDR3 bases: TGCAGTGCTAGAGCTGGCGAAATCTATGGCTACACCTTC. Protein sequence: CSARAGEIYGYTF. The chain carries TRBV20-1 and TRBJ1-2; D gene ambiguous. The CDR3 consists of 13 residues. Trimming stripped 1 base from V and 4 bases from J, with 10 bases between. Germline values: CDR1 DFQATT, CDR2 SNEGSKA (reference sequence).